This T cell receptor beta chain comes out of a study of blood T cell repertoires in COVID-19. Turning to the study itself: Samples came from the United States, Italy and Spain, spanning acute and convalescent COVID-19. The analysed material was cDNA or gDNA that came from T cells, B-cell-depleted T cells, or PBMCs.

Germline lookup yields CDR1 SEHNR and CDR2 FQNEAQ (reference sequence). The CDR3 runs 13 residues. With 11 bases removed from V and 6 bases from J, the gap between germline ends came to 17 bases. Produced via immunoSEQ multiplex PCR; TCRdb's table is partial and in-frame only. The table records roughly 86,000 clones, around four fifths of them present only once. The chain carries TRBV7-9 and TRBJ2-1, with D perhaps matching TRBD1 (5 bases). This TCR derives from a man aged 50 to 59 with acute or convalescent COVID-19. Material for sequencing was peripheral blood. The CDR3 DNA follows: TGTGCCGTGAAGGACATCCTTACCAATGAGCAGTTCTTC. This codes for CAVKDILTNEQFF.